Shown below are 28 T cell receptor beta chains from a single sample sequenced in a study of read filtering for tumor transcriptome and immune sequencing. From roughly 390 ng of RNA, a library with molecular barcoded alpha/delta and beta/gamma adaptors was made. TCRdb ran MiXCR on the reads and lists one entry per CDR3 protein. The table shows 100,000 to 150,000 distinct CDR3 sequences, with 10% to 15% occurring only once. Sequences were obtained from a population of CD138-negative cells sorted from bone marrow. These receptors all come from a donor aged 40 or older with multiple myeloma.

This clonotype was counted at least ten times. The rearrangement links TRBV7-2 to TRBJ2-1, with TRBD2 identical over 12 bases. The V segment lost 3 bases and the J segment 3 bases; nucleotides outside the gene matches: 6. The CDR3 has 17 amino acids. The germline V gene has CDR1 SGHTA and CDR2 FQGNSA. The CDR3 here is CASSFLTSGGGYNEQFF. CDR3 bases: TGTGCCAGCAGCTTCCTGACTAGCGGGGGAGGCTACAATGAGCAGTTCTTC.

This clonotype came up many times. The CDR3 region is CASSSLYEQYF. In DNA, the CDR3 is TGTGCCAGCAGCTCCCTCTACGAGCAGTACTTC. The chain combines TRBV11-2 with TRBJ2-7; unclear D gene. Germline-derived CDR1 and CDR2 are SGHAT and FQNNGV. The CDR3 is 11 residues long. The V end was cut by 4 bases, the J end by 3 bases, with 4 bases between.

This clonotype showed up many times. The gene calls are TRBV29-1 and TRBJ2-1, with 7 bases matching TRBD2. The length of the CDR3 is 16 residues. The J segment lost 2 bases and the V segment lost 4 bases, leaving 11 bases of the junction unmatched. CDR1 SQVTM and CDR2 ANQGSEA come from the germline V gene. CDR3 amino acids: CSVGGFGLAAYNEQFF. Here the CDR3 DNA reads TGCAGCGTTGGGGGATTCGGGCTAGCGGCCTACAATGAGCAGTTCTTC.

At least ten counts were recorded for this clonotype. The J gene is TRBJ1-1, the V gene TRBV12-3 or TRBV12-4, with D unresolved. The CDR3 runs to 15 residues. Trimming took off 3 bases at V and 2 bases at J, with 13 bases between the two ends. CDR3 bases: TGTGCCAGCAGTTTTGGAGTGGGAGTAAACACTGAAGCTTTCTTT. It specifies CASSFGVGVNTEAFF.

This chain connects TRBV12-3 or TRBV12-4 to TRBJ2-3; 10 bases map to TRBD1. The CDR3 is 16 residues long. V dropped 3 bases and J dropped 2; count of bases not matched to a gene: 5. CDR3 nucleotide sequence: TGTGCCAGCAGTTTCTCCGGGACAGGGGACACAGATACGCAGTATTTT. Translation: CASSFSGTGDTDTQYF.

In regard to this clonotype: This sequence may be a read error, since a much larger clone differs from it by one base. V is TRBV24-1 and J is TRBJ1-5; 9 positions agree with TRBD1. CDR3 length: 17 residues. Germline V CDR1 and CDR2: KGHDR, SFDVKD. In nucleotides, the CDR3 is TGTGCCGCCAGTGAGGGTGGACAGGGGCATAGCAATCAGCCCCAGCATTTT. It encodes CAASEGGQGHSNQPQHF.

In regard to this clonotype: A much bigger clone sits one base away, suggesting this may be a read error. This chain connects TRBV7-9 to TRBJ2-7; D not resolved. The CDR3 covers 12 residues. CDR1 is SEHNR, CDR2 FQNEAQ, per germline (reference sequence). CDR3 amino acids: CASSLTLYEHYF. In nucleotides, the CDR3 is TGTGCCAGCAGCTTAACCCTTTACGAGCATTACTTC.

This clonotype was seen repeatedly, ten times or more. The chain is built from TRBV6-2 or TRBV6-3 and TRBJ2-1; the D gene is possibly TRBD2 (5 bases). V was cut by 10 bases and J by 5 bases, with 12 bases left in between. The germline gives CDR1 MNHEY, CDR2 SVGEGT. The CDR3 is made up of 12 amino acids. Written as DNA, the CDR3 is TGTGCCACCGCGGGTCTCAACAATGAGCAGTTCTTC. This encodes CATAGLNNEQFF.

Points on this clonotype: A much larger clone differs by one base, so this may be a read error. The chain uses TRBV2 and TRBJ1-2, with a weak D call TRBD1 (5 bases). CDR1 and CDR2 from the germline V gene are SNHLY and FYNNEI. This CDR3 spans 13 amino acids. This CDR3 is CASSGEGNYSYTF. In DNA form, the CDR3 reads TGTGCCAGCAGTGGGGAGGGGAACTATAGCTACACCTTC.

This clonotype was counted between two and nine times. A much more abundant neighbour one base away suggests this may be a read error. The CDR3 DNA reads TGTGCCAGCAGCACCGGACAGAAGAACACTGAAGCTTTCTTT. Amino acids: CASSTGQKNTEAFF. This chain connects TRBV9 to TRBJ1-1, with D possibly TRBD1 on 6 matching bases. V was pared by 4 bases and J by 1 base, with 11 bases between. Germline V gene sequence: CDR1 SGDLS, CDR2 YYNGEE. This CDR3 spans 14 amino acids.

Comment on this clonotype: A much larger clone differs from this one at a single base, so this may be a read error. Because the CDR3 is missing its conserved closing phenylalanine or tryptophan, this is likely a read error. The rearrangement uses TRBV11-3 and TRBJ1-5; TRBD1 agrees at 12 bases. The V gene's germline CDR1 is SGHNT and CDR2 YENEEA. V trimming: 5 bases; J trimming: 1 base; junction bases outside the gene matches: 15. This CDR3 has 20 residues. The CDR3 here is CASSPNSRDRGQTSNQPQHS. In DNA, the CDR3 is TGTGCCAGCAGCCCCAACTCCCGGGACAGGGGGCAAACAAGCAATCAGCCCCAGCATTCT.

This clonotype showed up many times. The chain joins TRBV6-1 to TRBJ2-6; D is perhaps TRBD1 (6 bases). From germline, CDR1 is MNHNS and CDR2 SASEGT. Between the trimmed V and J ends, which lost 10 bases and 0 bases, there was a span of 13 bases. The CDR3 has 15 residues. The CDR3 sequence is CATEGGPSGANVLTF. The CDR3 DNA sequence: TGTGCCACCGAAGGGGGTCCCTCTGGGGCCAACGTCCTGACTTTC.

Ten or more counts support this clonotype. V usage is TRBV21-1 and J usage is TRBJ2-5. TRBV21-1 is an annotated pseudogene. This CDR3 is built from 13 residues. CDR3 region: CASSNGISETQYF. CDR3 nucleotides: TGTGCCAGCAGCAATGGGATTTCGGAGACCCAGTACTTC.

The rearrangement uses TRBV5-1 and TRBJ2-6, with D hard to call. Trimming removed 0 bases from V and 0 bases from J, with 7 bases in between. Germline loops: CDR1 SGHRS, CDR2 YFSETQ. This CDR3 comprises 16 residues. The CDR3 here is CASSLDRNSGANVLTF. CDR3 DNA sequence: TGCGCCAGCAGCTTGGACCGGAACTCTGGGGCCAACGTCCTGACTTTC.

This clonotype was recorded a few times. This sequence joins TRBV5-1 and TRBJ2-3; 8 bases fit TRBD2. The CDR3 has 14 residues. Germline V gene sequence: CDR1 SGHRS, CDR2 YFSETQ. V dropped 7 bases and J dropped 1; count of bases not matched to a gene: 5. CDR3: CASGAGERTDTQYF. DNA for the CDR3: TGCGCCAGCGGAGCGGGAGAACGCACAGATACGCAGTATTTT.

This clonotype was detected only a few times. This may be a read error: a much more frequent sequence differs by one nucleotide. It is likely a read error, because the conserved phenylalanine at the end of the CDR3 is missing. The chain recombines TRBV7-6 with TRBJ1-1; weak D call: TRBD1 (6 bases). Germline V gene sequence: CDR1 SGHVS, CDR2 FNYEAQ. With 2 bases removed from V and 0 bases from J, the gap between germline ends came to 7 bases. The CDR3 is made up of 14 amino acids. This CDR3 reads CASSLQGMNTEAFI. DNA of the CDR3: TGTGCCAGCAGCTTACAGGGGATGAACACTGAAGCTTTCATT.

The CDR3 region is CASSERGALYEQYF. DNA for the CDR3: TGTGCCAGCAGTGAACGTGGGGCGCTCTACGAGCAGTACTTC. The chain employs TRBV2 and TRBJ2-7; tentatively, D is TRBD1 (5 bases). CDR3 length: 14 amino acids. Germline CDR1 SNHLY, CDR2 FYNNEI. Trimming pared 2 bases from V and 3 bases from J, leaving 11 bases between.

Remarks on this clonotype: A clone one base away is much larger, so this may be a read error. This chain joins TRBV25-1 and TRBJ1-1; tentative D call: TRBD1 (5 bases). The CDR3 runs 13 residues. Germline lookup yields CDR1 MGHDK and CDR2 SYGVNS. CDR3 region: CASSRQGRDEVFF. CDR3 in DNA: TGTGCCAGCAGTAGGCAGGGACGGGATGAAGTTTTCTTT.

V and J are TRBV5-6 and TRBJ2-3; 8 positions match TRBD1. Germline V gene data show CDR1 as SGHDT and CDR2 as YYEEEE. V lost 4 bases, J lost 5 bases, and 12 bases stayed unmatched. The CDR3 spans 16 residues. The CDR3 nucleotides read TGTGCCAGCAGCCTCCGGACAGGGAATGTTGGAGATACGCAGTATTTT. Its protein is CASSLRTGNVGDTQYF.

This clonotype was seen ten or more times. The gene calls are TRBV10-3 and TRBJ1-4; D is perhaps TRBD1 (6 bases). CDR1 and CDR2 from the germline V gene are ENHRY and SYGVKD. V was cut by 2 bases and J by 3 bases, with 10 bases left in between. The CDR3 spans 15 residues. CDR3 nucleotide sequence: TGTGCCATCAGTGAGCAACAGGGCTCTAATGAAAAACTGTTTTTT. Translation: CAISEQQGSNEKLFF.

The chain employs TRBV18 and TRBJ2-3; 7 positions match TRBD1. With 0 bases clipped from V and 3 bases from J, the junction kept 3 bases outside the gene matches. CDR3 length: 15 amino acids. In germline, CDR1 is KGHSH, CDR2 LQKENI. CDR3 protein: CASSPPLQGTDTQYF. In DNA form, the CDR3 reads TGTGCCAGCTCACCACCACTACAGGGGACAGATACGCAGTATTTT.

In regard to this clonotype: A read error may explain this, as a much larger clone is one base away. The chain combines TRBV3-1 with TRBJ2-5, with a tentative D call TRBD2 (6 bases). The V end was cut by 3 bases, the J end by 5 bases, with 10 bases between. CDR3 size: 13 residues. CDR1 and CDR2 (germline): LGHDT, YNNKEL (reference sequence). The CDR3 loop reads CASSQASEETQYF. The CDR3 DNA reads as TGTGCCAGCAGCCAGGCTAGCGAGGAGACCCAGTACTTC.

This clonotype was seen ten or more times. The chain couples TRBV6-1 to TRBJ2-3; TRBD2 might be the D (6 bases). The length of the CDR3 is 13 residues. From germline, CDR1 is MNHNS and CDR2 SASEGT. Trimming left V 8 bases short and J 2 bases short, with 11 bases between. The CDR3 coding sequence is TGTGCCAGCCTGGACTACCTCACAGATACGCAGTATTTT. As protein: CASLDYLTDTQYF.

This clonotype came up once. This rearrangement joins TRBV27 to TRBJ2-7, with a possible D match to TRBD1 (5 bases). The length of the CDR3 is 14 residues. Germline V lookup: CDR1 MNHEY, CDR2 SMNVEV (reference sequence). V was trimmed by 4 bases and J by 0 bases, leaving 10 bases between them. For the CDR3, the DNA is TGTGCCAGCAGTTCAGGGCAGGCCTCCTACGAGCAGTACTTC. This sequence encodes CASSSGQASYEQYF.

This clonotype has a count of ten or more. This chain links TRBV7-8 with TRBJ2-5; unclear D gene. Per the germline V gene, CDR1 is SGHVS and CDR2 is FQNEAQ. CDR3 size: 13 residues. V was clipped by 10 bases and J by 5 bases, with 17 bases between them. CDR3 sequence (DNA): TGTGCCACCACCTCCGGCGAGCTGGAGACCCAGTACTTC. It encodes CATTSGELETQYF.

The chain links TRBV5-1 to TRBJ2-1, with D maybe TRBD2 (6 bases). Germline V gene data show CDR1 as SGHRS and CDR2 as YFSETQ. V lost 0 bases and J lost 1, with 11 bases in between. This CDR3 is 16 amino acids long. The DNA of the CDR3 is TGCGCCAGCAGCTTGGGGCAGACTAGGTCCTACAATGAGCAGTTCTTC. This translates into CASSLGQTRSYNEQFF.

This clonotype was picked up many times. The J gene is TRBJ2-3, the V gene TRBV24-1, with TRBD2 identical over 7 bases. The CDR3 contains 14 residues. Germline values: CDR1 KGHDR, CDR2 SFDVKD. V was clipped by 8 bases and J by 3 bases; unmatched bases: 7. CDR3 loop: CATKESGATDTQYF. The CDR3 nucleotides are TGTGCCACCAAGGAAAGCGGGGCAACAGATACGCAGTATTTT.

By sample fraction, this clonotype is medium-sized. This chain joins TRBV18 and TRBJ1-1; no clear D gene. The ends were cut back, 3 bases at V and 1 base at J, with 12 bases in the middle. CDR3 length: 15 residues. Per germline, CDR1 KGHSH and CDR2 LQKENI. CDR3 region: CASSPPQARNTEAFF. The CDR3 coding sequence is TGTGCCAGCTCACCCCCCCAGGCGAGGAACACTGAAGCTTTCTTT. The whole variable domain, filled in from reference TRBV18 and TRBJ1-1, reads NAGVMQNPRHLVRRRGQEARLRCSPMKGHSHVYWYRQLPEEGLKFMVYLQKENIIDESGMPKERFSAEFPKEGPSILRIQQVVRGDSAAYFCASSPPQARNTEAFFGQGTRLTVV.